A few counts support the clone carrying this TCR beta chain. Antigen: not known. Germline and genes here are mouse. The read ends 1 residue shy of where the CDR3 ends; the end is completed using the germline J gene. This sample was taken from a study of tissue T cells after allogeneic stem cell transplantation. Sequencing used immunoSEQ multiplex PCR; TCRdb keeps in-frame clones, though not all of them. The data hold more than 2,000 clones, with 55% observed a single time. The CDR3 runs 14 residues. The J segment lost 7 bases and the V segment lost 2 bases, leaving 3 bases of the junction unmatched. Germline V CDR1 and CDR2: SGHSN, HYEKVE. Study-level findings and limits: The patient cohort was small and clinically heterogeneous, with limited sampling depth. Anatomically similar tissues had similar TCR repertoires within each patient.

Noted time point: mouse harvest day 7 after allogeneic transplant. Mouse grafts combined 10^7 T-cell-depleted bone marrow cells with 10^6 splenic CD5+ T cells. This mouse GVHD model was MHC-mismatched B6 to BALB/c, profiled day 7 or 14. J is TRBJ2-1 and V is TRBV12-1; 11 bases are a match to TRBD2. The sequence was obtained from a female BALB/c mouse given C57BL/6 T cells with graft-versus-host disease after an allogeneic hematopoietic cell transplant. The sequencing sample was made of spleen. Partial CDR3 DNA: TGTGCCAGCTCTCAGACTGGGGGGGAGGCTGAGCAGTTC. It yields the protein CASSQTGGEAEQF. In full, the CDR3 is CASSQTGGEAEQFF.